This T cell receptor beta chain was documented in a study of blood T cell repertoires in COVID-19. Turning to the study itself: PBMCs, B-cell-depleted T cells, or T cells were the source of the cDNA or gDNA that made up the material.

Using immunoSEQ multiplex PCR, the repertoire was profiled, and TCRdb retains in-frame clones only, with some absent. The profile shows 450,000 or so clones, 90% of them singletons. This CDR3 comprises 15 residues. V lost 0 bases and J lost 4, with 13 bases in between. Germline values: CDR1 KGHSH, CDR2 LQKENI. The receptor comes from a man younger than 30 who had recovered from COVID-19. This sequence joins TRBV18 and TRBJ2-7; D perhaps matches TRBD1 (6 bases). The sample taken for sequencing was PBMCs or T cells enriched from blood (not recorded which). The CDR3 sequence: CASSPPGQGFYEQYF. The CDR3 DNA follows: TGTGCCAGCTCACCACCCGGTCAGGGGTTTTACGAGCAGTACTTC.